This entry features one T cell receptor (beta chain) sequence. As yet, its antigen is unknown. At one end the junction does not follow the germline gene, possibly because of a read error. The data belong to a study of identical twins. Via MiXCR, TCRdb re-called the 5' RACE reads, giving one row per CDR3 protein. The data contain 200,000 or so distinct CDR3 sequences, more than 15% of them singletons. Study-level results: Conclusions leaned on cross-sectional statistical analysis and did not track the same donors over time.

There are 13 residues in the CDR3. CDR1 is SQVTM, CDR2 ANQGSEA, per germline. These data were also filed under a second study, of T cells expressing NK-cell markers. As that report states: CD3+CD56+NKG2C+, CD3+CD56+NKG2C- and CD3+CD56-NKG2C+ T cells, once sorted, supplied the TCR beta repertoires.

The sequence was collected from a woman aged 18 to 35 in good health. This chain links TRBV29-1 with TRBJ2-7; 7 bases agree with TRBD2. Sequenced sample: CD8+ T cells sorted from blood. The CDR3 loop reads CSASYPGGYVQYF. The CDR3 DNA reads TGCAGCGCATCGTACCCGGGGGGATACGTGCAGTACTTC.